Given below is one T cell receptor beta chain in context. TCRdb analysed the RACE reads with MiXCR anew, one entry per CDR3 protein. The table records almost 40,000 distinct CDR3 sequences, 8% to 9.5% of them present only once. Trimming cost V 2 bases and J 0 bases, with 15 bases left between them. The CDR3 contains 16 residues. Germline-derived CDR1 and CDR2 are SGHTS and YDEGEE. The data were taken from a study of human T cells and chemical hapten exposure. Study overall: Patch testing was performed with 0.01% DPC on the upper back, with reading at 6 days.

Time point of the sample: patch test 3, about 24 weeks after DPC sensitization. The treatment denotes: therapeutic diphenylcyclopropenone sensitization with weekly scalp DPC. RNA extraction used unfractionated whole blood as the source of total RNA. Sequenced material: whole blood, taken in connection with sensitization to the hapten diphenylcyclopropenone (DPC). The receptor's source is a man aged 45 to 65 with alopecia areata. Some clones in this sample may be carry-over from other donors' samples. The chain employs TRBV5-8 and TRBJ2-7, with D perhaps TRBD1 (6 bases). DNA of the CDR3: TGTGCCAGCAGCTTTCCCGGACAGCGTCTCTCCTACGAGCAGTACTTC. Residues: CASSFPGQRLSYEQYF.